These 6 T cell receptor beta chains share one sample of origin, sequenced in a study of cytomegalovirus exposure and HLA in healthy donors. With 60 Vbeta and 13 Jbeta primers, the PCR was carried out. Generated by immunoSEQ multiplex PCR, the TCRdb table keeps only in-frame clones and is missing some. The repertoire holds roughly 120,000 clones, with 77% as singletons. The sequenced sample consisted of PBMCs. These receptors originate from a man aged 18 to 30 in good health and CMV-seropositive.

The CDR3 sequence is CASSLYRGGGEQYF. For the CDR3, the DNA is TGTGCCAGCAGCTTATACAGGGGAGGCGGCGAGCAGTACTTC. The gene calls are TRBV7-8 and TRBJ2-7; perhaps TRBD1 as D (7 bases). V lost 2 bases to trimming and J lost 6 bases, with 14 bases between them. CDR1 is SGHVS, CDR2 FQNEAQ, per germline. The CDR3 is 14 residues long.

The chain carries TRBV11-3 and TRBJ2-3; 12 bases are shared with TRBD1. This CDR3 contains 15 residues. Trimming removed 4 bases from V and 4 bases from J; junction bases left unmatched: 3. Germline V lookup: CDR1 SGHNT, CDR2 YENEEA. The DNA for the CDR3 is TGTGCCAGCAGCTCGGGACAGGGGGCTTCAGATACGCAGTATTTT. It is translated as CASSSGQGASDTQYF.

The V call is TRBV6-1, the J call TRBJ2-1; no clear D. V shed 6 bases and J shed 7 bases, with 7 bases lying between them. This CDR3 is built from 11 residues. CDR1 is MNHNS, CDR2 SASEGT, per germline. The CDR3: CASSSLNEQFF. CDR3 DNA: TGTGCCAGCAGCTCACTTAATGAGCAGTTCTTC.

V is TRBV4-1 and J is TRBJ1-5; D might be TRBD1 (6 bases). Deletions cut 4 bases from V and 5 bases from J, with 18 bases between. Germline V gene sequence: CDR1 MGHRA, CDR2 YSYEKL. The CDR3 runs 16 residues. CDR3 DNA sequence: TGCGCCAGCAGCCGCCAACCGGGGGGCGCCCATCAGCCCCAGCATTTT. Residues: CASSRQPGGAHQPQHF.

The chain joins TRBV5-4 to TRBJ2-1; 12 bases match TRBD1. The CDR3 has 14 residues. With V trimmed by 3 bases and J by 9 bases, 4 bases remained unmatched. Germline V gene data show CDR1 as SGHNT and CDR2 as YYREEE (reference sequence). CDR3 DNA: TGTGCCAGCAGCTCCCGGGACAGGGGGCTTGAGCAGTTCTTC. The encoded protein is CASSSRDRGLEQFF. The variable domain in full, with the rest retrieved from reference TRBV5-4 and TRBJ2-1, is ETGVTQSPTHLIKTRGQQVTLRCSSQSGHNTVSWYQQALGQGPQFIFQYYREEENGRGNFPPRFSGLQFPNYSSELNVNALELDDSALYLCASSSRDRGLEQFFGPGTRLTVL.

With regard to this clone: One junction end does not reproduce the germline sequence, and a read error may be involved. The chain combines TRBV6-6 with TRBJ2-5; 7 nucleotides match TRBD1. The CDR3 is made up of 16 amino acids. In germline, CDR1 is MNHNY, CDR2 SVGAGI (reference sequence). In nucleotides, the CDR3 is TGTGCCACCAGTTTGGGAATAGTATCAACAGGGGAAGGGAAGTACTTC. Translation: CATSLGIVSTGEGKYF.